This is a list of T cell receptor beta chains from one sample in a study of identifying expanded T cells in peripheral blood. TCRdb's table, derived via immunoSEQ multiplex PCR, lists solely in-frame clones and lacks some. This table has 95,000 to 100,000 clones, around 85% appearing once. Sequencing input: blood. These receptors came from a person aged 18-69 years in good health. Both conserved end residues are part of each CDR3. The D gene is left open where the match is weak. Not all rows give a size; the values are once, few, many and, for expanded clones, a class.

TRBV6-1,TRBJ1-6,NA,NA,CASREGTLRSPLHF,TGTGCCAGCAGGGAAGGGACCCTGCGTTCACCCCTCCACTTT
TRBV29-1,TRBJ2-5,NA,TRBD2,CSGVPSLAGTQYF,TGCAGCGGAGTACCGTCGTTAGCGGGGACCCAGTACTTC
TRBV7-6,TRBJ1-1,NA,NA,CASSPPSSLGNTEAFF,TGTGCCAGCAGCCCTCCGAGCAGTCTGGGGAACACTGAAGCTTTCTTT
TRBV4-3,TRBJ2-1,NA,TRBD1,CASSPHPPDRGNLGGQFF,TGCGCCAGCAGCCCTCACCCCCCGGACAGGGGAAATTTGGGGGGGCAGTTCTTC
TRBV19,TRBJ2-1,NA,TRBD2,CASAGLAGGEQFF,TGTGCCAGCGCGGGACTAGCGGGGGGTGAGCAGTTCTTC
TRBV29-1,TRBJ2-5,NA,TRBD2,CSVGLSGGETQYF,TGCAGCGTTGGACTGAGCGGGGGGGAGACCCAGTACTTC
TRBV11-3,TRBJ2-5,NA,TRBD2,CASSSPTSGAETQYF,TGTGCCAGCAGCTCCCCTACTAGCGGGGCGGAGACCCAGTACTTC
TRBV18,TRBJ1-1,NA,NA,CASSPGRRTEAFF,TGTGCCAGCTCACCAGGGCGAAGGACTGAAGCTTTCTTT
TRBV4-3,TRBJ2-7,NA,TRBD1,CASSQDRGHEQYF,TGCGCCAGCAGCCAAGACAGGGGGCACGAGCAGTACTTC
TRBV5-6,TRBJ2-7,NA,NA,CASSFGTRSYEQYF,TGTGCCAGCAGCTTCGGGACGCGGTCCTACGAGCAGTACTTC
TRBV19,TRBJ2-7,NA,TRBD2,CASSMEGGARYEQYF,TGTGCCAGTAGTATGGAGGGAGGGGCGAGGTACGAGCAGTACTTC
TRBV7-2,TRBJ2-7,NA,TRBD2,CASSATSGGHEQYF,TGTGCCAGCAGCGCTACTAGCGGGGGCCACGAGCAGTACTTC
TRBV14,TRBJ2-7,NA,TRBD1,CASSRPGQSSYEQYF,TGTGCCAGCAGCCGCCCGGGACAGAGCTCCTACGAGCAGTACTTC
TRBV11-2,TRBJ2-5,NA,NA,CASSWGGLVGQETQYF,TGTGCCAGCAGCTGGGGTGGGCTAGTCGGCCAAGAGACCCAGTACTTC
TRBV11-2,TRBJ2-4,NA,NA,CASSTPRRILAKNIQYF,TGTGCCAGCAGCACCCCGCGCCGGATTCTAGCCAAAAACATTCAGTACTTC
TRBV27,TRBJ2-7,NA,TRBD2,CASWPSGNYEQYF,TGTGCCAGCTGGCCTAGCGGCAACTACGAGCAGTACTTC
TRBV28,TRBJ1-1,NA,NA,CASSLTGREAFF,TGTGCCAGCAGTTTAACAGGGAGGGAAGCTTTCTTT
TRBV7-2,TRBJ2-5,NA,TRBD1,CASSRTRDSWGETQYF,TGTGCCAGCAGCCGCACCCGGGACAGCTGGGGGGAGACCCAGTACTTC
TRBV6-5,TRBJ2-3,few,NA,CASSYSGRSNTDTQYF,TGTGCCAGCAGTTACTCGGGCAGATCAAACACAGATACGCAGTATTTT
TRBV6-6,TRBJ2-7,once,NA,CASSYSSYEQYF,TGTGCCAGCAGTTACTCATCCTACGAGCAGTACTTC
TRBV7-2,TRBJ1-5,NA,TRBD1,CASSLGTGSNQPQHF,TGTGCCAGCAGCCTCGGGACAGGGAGCAATCAGCCCCAGCATTTT
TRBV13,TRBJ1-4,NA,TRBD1,CASSSYSQGAGYEKLFF,TGTGCCAGCAGCTCCTATTCACAGGGGGCAGGTTATGAAAAACTGTTTTTT
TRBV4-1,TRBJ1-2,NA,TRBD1,CASSQDSGQGYGYTF,TGCGCCAGCAGCCAAGATTCGGGACAGGGCTATGGCTACACCTTC
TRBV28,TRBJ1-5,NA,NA,CASFPFGTGQPQHF,TGTGCCAGTTTCCCCTTCGGGACTGGCCAGCCCCAGCATTTT
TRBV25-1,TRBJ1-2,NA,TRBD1,CASIGQGAFGYGYTF,TGTGCCAGCATCGGACAGGGCGCGTTCGGGTATGGCTACACCTTC
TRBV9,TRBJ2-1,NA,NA,CASSVGGVLYNEQFF,TGTGCCAGCAGCGTAGGCGGGGTACTCTACAATGAGCAGTTCTTC
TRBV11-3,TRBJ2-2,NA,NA,CASSPGGGELFF,TGTGCCAGCAGCCCGGGTGGCGGGGAGCTGTTTTTT
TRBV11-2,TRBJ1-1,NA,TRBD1,CASTLNRGAEAFF,TGTGCCAGCACCCTTAACAGGGGGGCGGAAGCTTTCTTT
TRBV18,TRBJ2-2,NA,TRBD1,CASSPPGQGDTGELFF,TGTGCCAGCTCACCGCCGGGACAGGGGGACACCGGGGAGCTGTTTTTT
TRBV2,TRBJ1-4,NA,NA,CASREDATNEKLFF,TGTGCCAGCAGGGAGGACGCAACTAATGAAAAACTGTTTTTT
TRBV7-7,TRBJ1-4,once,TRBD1,CASRSGTGEKLFF,TGTGCCAGCAGGTCCGGGACAGGTGAAAAACTGTTTTTT
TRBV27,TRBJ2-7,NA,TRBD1,CASSFRSTGYTYEQYF,TGTGCCAGCAGTTTCCGGTCGACAGGGTATACCTACGAGCAGTACTTC
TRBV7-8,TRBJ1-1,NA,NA,CASSLGGLGTEAFF,TGTGCCAGCAGCTTGGGAGGGCTAGGCACTGAAGCTTTCTTT
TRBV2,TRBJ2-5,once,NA,CASSEALQRQETQYF,TGTGCCAGCAGTGAAGCGCTTCAGCGGCAAGAGACCCAGTACTTC
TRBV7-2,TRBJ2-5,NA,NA,CASRIRGPQETQYF,TGTGCCAGCAGGATAAGGGGCCCCCAAGAGACCCAGTACTTC
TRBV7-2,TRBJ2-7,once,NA,CASSLVLREQYF,TGTGCCAGCAGCTTAGTCCTGCGGGAGCAGTACTTC
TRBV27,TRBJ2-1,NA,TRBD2,CASSPTSGGRREQFF,TGTGCCAGCAGTCCTACTAGCGGGGGCCGGCGTGAGCAGTTCTTC
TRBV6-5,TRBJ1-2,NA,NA,CASSYSTTGTHGYTF,TGTGCCAGCAGTTACTCGACGACGGGGACTCATGGCTACACCTTC
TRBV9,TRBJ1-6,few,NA,CASSTTDSFDSPLHF,TGTGCCAGCAGCACAACAGACAGCTTTGATTCACCCCTCCACTTT
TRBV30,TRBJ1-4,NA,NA,CAWGSGGGVAEKLFF,TGTGCCTGGGGCAGCGGCGGTGGGGTTGCTGAAAAACTGTTTTTT
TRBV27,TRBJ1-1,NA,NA,CASSSLNRAENTEAFF,TGTGCCAGCAGTTCCCTAAACCGGGCCGAGAACACTGAAGCTTTCTTT
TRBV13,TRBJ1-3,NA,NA,CASSSWGLSGNTIYF,TGTGCCAGCAGCTCCTGGGGTCTTTCTGGAAACACCATATATTTT
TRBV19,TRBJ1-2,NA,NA,CASSGRGAADPYGYTF,TGTGCCAGTAGTGGACGGGGGGCGGCAGACCCTTATGGCTACACCTTC
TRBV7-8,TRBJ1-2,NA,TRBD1,CASSRQGPNYGYTF,TGTGCCAGCAGCCGACAGGGTCCCAACTATGGCTACACCTTC
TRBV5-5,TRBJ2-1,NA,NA,CASSPGVLYNEQFF,TGTGCCAGCAGCCCCGGGGTCCTATACAATGAGCAGTTCTTC
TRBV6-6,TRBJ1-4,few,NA,CASSSAEKLFF,TGTGCCAGCAGTTCTGCTGAAAAACTGTTTTTT
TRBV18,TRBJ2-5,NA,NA,CASSPGAGETQYF,TGTGCCAGCTCACCGGGGGCAGGAGAGACCCAGTACTTC
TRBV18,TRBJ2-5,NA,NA,CASSPLGVGETQYF,TGTGCCAGCTCACCACTGGGAGTTGGAGAGACCCAGTACTTC
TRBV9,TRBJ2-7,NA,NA,CASSVGPANYEQYF,TGTGCCAGCAGCGTAGGCCCCGCTAACTACGAGCAGTACTTC
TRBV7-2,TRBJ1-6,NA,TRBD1,CASSSPGTGDSPLHF,TGTGCCAGCAGCTCCCCCGGGACAGGGGATTCACCCCTCCACTTT
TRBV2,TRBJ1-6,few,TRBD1,CASSSQGVRNSPLHF,TGTGCCAGCAGTTCGCAGGGGGTACGGAATTCACCCCTCCACTTT
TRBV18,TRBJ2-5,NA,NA,CASSPPGVETQYF,TGTGCCAGCTCACCACCCGGGGTGGAGACCCAGTACTTC
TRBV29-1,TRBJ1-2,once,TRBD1,CSVGPKQGASTF,TGCAGCGTCGGACCTAAACAGGGGGCGAGCACCTTC